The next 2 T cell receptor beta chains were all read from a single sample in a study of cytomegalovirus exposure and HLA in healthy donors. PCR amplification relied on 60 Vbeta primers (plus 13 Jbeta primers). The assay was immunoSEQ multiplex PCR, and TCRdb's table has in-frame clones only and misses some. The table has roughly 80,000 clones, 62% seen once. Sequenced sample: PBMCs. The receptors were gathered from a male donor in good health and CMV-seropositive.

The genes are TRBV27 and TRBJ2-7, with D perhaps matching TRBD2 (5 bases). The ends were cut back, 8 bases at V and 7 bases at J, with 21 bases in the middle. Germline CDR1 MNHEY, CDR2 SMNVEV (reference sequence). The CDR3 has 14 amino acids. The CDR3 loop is CASSPGLAHGEQYF. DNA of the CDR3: TGTGCCAGCTCCCCCGGGCTAGCCCACGGGGAGCAGTACTTC.

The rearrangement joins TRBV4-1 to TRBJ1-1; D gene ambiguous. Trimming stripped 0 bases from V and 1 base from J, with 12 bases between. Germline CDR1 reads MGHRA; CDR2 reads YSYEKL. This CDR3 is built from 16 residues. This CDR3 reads CASSQDLRRANTEAFF. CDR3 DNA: TGCGCCAGCAGCCAAGATCTCCGGCGGGCGAACACTGAAGCTTTCTTT.